This TCR beta chain emerged from a study of spatial heterogeneity in lung cancer. Overall study results and limits: One measure, the expanded intratumoral alpha and beta TCR count, tracked tumor mutation counts.

Noted time point: sample taken at primary tumor resection. The sample holds many counts of this clonotype. What it binds is unknown. Germline lookup yields CDR1 MGHRA and CDR2 YSYEKL. The V end was cut by 0 bases, the J end by 7 bases, with 16 bases between. This CDR3 is built from 16 residues. One entry per CDR3 protein, called by TCRdb with MiXCR from the 5' RACE reads. The sample yields approximately 6,900 distinct CDR3 sequences, 12% seen once. The source of this sequence is a male donor with early-stage non-small cell lung cancer. Specimen: lung tumor tissue, collected at surgery. The chain uses TRBV4-1 and TRBJ1-5; no firm D call. The CDR3 sequence: CASSQDSRGDWQPQHF. As DNA, the CDR3 is TGCGCCAGCAGCCAAGATTCTCGAGGTGATTGGCAGCCCCAGCATTTT.